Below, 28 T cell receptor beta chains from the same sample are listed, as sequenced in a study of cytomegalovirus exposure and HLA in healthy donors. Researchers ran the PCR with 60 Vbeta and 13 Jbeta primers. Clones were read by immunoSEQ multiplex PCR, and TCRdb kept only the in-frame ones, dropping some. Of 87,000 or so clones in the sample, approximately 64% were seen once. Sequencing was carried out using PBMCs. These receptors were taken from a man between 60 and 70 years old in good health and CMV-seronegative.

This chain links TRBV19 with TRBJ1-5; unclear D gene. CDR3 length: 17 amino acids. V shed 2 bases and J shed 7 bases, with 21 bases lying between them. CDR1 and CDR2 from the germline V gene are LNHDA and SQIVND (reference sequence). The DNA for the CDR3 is TGTGCCAGTAGTATATGGGAGGCGGACCCCTCAAAACAGCCCCAGCATTTT. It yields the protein CASSIWEADPSKQPQHF.

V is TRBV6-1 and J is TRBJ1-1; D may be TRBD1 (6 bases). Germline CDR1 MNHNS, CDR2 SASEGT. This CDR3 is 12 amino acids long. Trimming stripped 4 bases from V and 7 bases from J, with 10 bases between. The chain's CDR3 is CASSVGQFEAFF. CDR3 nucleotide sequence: TGTGCCAGCAGTGTCGGACAGTTTGAAGCTTTCTTT.

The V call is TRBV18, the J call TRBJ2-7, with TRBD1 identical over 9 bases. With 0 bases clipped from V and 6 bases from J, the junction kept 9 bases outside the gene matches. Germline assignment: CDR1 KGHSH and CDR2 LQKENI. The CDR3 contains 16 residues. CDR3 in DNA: TGTGCCAGCTCACCACCGTCCGGGACAGGGATTTCCGAGCAGTACTTC. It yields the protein CASSPPSGTGISEQYF. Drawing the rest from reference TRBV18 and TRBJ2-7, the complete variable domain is NAGVMQNPRHLVRRRGQEARLRCSPMKGHSHVYWYRQLPEEGLKFMVYLQKENIIDESGMPKERFSAEFPKEGPSILRIQQVVRGDSAAYFCASSPPSGTGISEQYFGPGTRLTVT.

CDR3 amino acids: CASSQSGTSDEQFF. As DNA, the CDR3 is TGTGCCAGCAGCCAATCTGGGACAAGCGATGAGCAGTTCTTC. The V gene is TRBV7-9, the J gene TRBJ2-1, with a weak D call TRBD1 (6 bases). Germline CDR1 SEHNR, CDR2 FQNEAQ (reference sequence). The length of the CDR3 is 14 residues. Deletions cut 5 bases from V and 8 bases from J, with 16 bases between.

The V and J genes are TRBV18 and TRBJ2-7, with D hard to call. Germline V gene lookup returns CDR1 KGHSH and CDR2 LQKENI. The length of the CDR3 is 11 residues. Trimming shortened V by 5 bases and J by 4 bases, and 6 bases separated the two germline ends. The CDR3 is CASSDEYEQYF. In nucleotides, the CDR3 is TGTGCCAGCTCAGATGAGTACGAGCAGTACTTC.

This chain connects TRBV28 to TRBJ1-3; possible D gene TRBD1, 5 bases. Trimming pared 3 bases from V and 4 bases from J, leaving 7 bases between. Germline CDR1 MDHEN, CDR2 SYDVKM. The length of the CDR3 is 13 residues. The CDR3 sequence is CASSFQGGNTIYF. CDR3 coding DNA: TGTGCCAGCAGTTTTCAGGGCGGAAACACCATATATTTT.

CDR3 sequence reads: CASSGTGQGNQPQHF. The CDR3 region has the DNA TGTGCCAGCAGTGGTACTGGACAGGGAAATCAGCCCCAGCATTTT. This chain joins TRBV28 and TRBJ1-5, with 8 positions matching TRBD1. This CDR3 is built from 15 residues. CDR1 is MDHEN, CDR2 SYDVKM, per germline. The ends lost 5 bases at V and 4 bases at J; junction bases unmatched: 7.

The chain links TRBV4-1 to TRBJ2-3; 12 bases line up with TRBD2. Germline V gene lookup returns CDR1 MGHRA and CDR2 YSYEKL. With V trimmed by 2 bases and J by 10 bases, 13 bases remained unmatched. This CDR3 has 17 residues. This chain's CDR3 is CASSQNVVSSGGGAQYF. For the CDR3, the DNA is TGCGCCAGCAGCCAAAATGTAGTGTCTAGCGGGGGGGGTGCGCAGTATTTT.

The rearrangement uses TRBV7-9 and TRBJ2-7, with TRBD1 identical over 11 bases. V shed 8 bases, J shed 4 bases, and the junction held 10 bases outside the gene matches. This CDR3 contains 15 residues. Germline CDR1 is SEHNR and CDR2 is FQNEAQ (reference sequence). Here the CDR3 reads CASVRGTGGLYEQYF. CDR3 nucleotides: TGTGCCAGCGTACGAGGGACAGGGGGACTATACGAGCAGTACTTC.

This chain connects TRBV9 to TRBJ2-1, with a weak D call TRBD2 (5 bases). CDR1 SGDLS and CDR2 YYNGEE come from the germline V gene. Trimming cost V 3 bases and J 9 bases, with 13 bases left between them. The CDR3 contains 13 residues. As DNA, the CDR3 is TGTGCCAGCAGCGCCTCCCTAGCCGGTGAGCAGTTCTTC. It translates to CASSASLAGEQFF.

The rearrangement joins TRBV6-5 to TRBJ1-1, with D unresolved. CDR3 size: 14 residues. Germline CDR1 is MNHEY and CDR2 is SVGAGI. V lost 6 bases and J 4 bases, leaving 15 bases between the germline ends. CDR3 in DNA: TGTGCCAGCAGGCAACTCCGGGGAGCCACTGAAGCTTTCTTT. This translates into CASRQLRGATEAFF.

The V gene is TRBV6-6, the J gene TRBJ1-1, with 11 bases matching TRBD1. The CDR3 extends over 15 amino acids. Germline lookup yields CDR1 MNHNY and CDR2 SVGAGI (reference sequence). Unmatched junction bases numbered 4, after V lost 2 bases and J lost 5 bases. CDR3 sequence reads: CASSYLGQGATEAFF. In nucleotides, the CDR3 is TGTGCCAGCAGTTACCTAGGACAGGGGGCAACTGAAGCTTTCTTT.

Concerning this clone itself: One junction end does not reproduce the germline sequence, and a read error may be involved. The CDR3 reads CSVGAGGEGNQLQHF. Written as DNA, the CDR3 is TGCAGCGTCGGCGCAGGGGGCGAGGGCAATCAGCTCCAGCATTTT. This chain links TRBV29-1 with TRBJ1-5, with 8 bases identical to TRBD1. This CDR3 is 15 amino acids long. Germline assignment: CDR1 SQVTM and CDR2 ANQGSEA.

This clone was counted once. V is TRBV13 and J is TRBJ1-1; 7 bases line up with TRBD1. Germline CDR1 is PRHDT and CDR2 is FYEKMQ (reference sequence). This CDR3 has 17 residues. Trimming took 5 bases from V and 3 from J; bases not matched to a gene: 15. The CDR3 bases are TGTGCCAGCAGCCCTGGGACAGAATTCGGGAGGGACACTGAAGCTTTCTTT. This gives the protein CASSPGTEFGRDTEAFF. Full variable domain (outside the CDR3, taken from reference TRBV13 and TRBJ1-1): AAGVIQSPRHLIKEKRETATLKCYPIPRHDTVYWYQQGPGQDPQFLISFYEKMQSDKGSIPDRFSAQQFSDYHSELNMSSLELGDSALYFCASSPGTEFGRDTEAFFGQGTRLTVV.

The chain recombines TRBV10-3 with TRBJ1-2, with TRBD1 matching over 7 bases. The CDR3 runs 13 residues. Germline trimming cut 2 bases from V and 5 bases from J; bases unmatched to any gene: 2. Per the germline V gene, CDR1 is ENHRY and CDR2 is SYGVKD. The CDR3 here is CAISEDRAYGYTF. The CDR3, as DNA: TGTGCCATCAGTGAGGACAGGGCGTATGGCTACACCTTC.

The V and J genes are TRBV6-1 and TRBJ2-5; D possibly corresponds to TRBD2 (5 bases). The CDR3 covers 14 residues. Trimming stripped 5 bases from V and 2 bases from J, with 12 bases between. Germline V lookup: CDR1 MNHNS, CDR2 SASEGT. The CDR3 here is CASSLGLQQETQYF. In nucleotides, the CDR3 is TGTGCCAGCAGTCTCGGACTGCAGCAAGAGACCCAGTACTTC.

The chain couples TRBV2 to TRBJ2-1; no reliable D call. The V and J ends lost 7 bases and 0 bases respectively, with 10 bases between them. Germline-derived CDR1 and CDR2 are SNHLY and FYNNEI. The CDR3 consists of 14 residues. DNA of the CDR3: TGTGCCAGCAAAGGCGGCGGCTCCTACAATGAGCAGTTCTTC. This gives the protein CASKGGGSYNEQFF. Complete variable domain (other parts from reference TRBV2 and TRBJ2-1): EPEVTQTPSHQVTQMGQEVILRCVPISNHLYFYWYRQILGQKVEFLVSFYNNEISEKSEIFDDQFSVERPDGSNFTLKIRSTKLEDSAMYFCASKGGGSYNEQFFGPGTRLTVL.

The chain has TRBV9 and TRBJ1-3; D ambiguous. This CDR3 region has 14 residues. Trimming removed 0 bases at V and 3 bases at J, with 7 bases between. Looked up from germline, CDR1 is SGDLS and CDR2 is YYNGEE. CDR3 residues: CASSVGGGGNTIYF. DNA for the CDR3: TGTGCCAGCAGCGTAGGAGGTGGTGGAAACACCATATATTTT.

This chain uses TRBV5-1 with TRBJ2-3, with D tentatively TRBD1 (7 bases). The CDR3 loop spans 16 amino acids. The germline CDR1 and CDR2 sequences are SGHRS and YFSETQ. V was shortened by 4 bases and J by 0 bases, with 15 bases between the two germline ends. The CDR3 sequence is CASSQGDFSSTDTQYF. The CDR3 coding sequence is TGCGCCAGCAGCCAGGGGGACTTCTCTAGCACAGATACGCAGTATTTT. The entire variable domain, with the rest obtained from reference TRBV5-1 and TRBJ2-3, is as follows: KAGVTQTPRYLIKTRGQQVTLSCSPISGHRSVSWYQQTPGQGLQFLFEYFSETQRNKGNFPGRFSGRQFSNSRSEMNVSTLELGDSALYLCASSQGDFSSTDTQYFGPGTRLTVL.

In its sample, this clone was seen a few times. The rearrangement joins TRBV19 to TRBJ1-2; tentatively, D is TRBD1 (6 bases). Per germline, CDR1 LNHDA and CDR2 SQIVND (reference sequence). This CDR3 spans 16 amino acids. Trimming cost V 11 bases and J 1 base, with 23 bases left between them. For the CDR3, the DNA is TGTGCCTGCCGCGGAGACAGGAGACTACTTAACTATGGCTACACCTTC. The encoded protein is CACRGDRRLLNYGYTF.

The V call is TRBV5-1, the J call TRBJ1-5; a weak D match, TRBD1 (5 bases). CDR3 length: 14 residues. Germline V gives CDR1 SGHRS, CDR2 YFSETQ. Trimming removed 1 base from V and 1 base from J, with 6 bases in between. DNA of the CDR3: TGCGCCAGCAGCTTGTGGGGCAGCAATCAGCCCCAGCATTTT. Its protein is CASSLWGSNQPQHF.

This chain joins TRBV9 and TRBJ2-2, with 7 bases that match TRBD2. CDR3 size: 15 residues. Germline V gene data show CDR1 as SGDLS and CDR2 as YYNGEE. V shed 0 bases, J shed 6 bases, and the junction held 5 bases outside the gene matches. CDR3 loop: CASSVAAGVSGELFF. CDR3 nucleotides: TGTGCCAGCAGCGTAGCGGCGGGGGTTTCCGGGGAGCTGTTTTTT.

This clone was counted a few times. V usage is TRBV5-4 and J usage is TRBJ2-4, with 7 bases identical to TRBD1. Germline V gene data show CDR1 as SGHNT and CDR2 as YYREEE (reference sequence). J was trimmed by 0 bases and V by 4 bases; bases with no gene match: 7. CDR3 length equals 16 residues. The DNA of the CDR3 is TGTGCCAGCAGCGTCACAGGGGCCGGAGCCAAAAACATTCAGTACTTC. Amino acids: CASSVTGAGAKNIQYF. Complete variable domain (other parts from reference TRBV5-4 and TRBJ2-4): ETGVTQSPTHLIKTRGQQVTLRCSSQSGHNTVSWYQQALGQGPQFIFQYYREEENGRGNFPPRFSGLQFPNYSSELNVNALELDDSALYLCASSVTGAGAKNIQYFGAGTRLSVL.

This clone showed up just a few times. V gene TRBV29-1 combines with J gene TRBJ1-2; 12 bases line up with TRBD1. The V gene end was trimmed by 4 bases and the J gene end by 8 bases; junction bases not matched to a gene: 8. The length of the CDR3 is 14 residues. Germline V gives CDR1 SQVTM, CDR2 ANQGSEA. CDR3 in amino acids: CSVVWGQGARGYTF. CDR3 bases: TGCAGCGTTGTTTGGGGACAGGGGGCGCGAGGCTACACCTTC. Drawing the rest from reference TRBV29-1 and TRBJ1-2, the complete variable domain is SAVISQKPSRDICQRGTSLTIQCQVDSQVTMMFWYRQQPGQSLTLIATANQGSEATYESGFVIDKFPISRPNLTFSTLTVSNMSPEDSSIYLCSVVWGQGARGYTFGSGTRLTVV.

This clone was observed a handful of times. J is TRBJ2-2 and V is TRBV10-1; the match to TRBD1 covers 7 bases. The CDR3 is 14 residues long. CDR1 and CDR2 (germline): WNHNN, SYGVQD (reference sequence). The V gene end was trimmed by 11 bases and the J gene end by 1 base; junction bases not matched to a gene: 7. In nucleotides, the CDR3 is TGCGCCTCAAACCGGGACAGGAACACCGGGGAGCTGTTTTTT. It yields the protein CASNRDRNTGELFF.

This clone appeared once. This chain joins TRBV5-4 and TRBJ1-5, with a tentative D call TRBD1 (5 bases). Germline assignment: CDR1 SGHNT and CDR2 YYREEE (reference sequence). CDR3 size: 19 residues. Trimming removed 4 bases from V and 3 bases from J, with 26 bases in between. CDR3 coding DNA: TGTGCCAGCAGCCCTCCACCCAGGGTCCCGGAGCCCAACAATCAGCCCCAGCATTTT. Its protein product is CASSPPPRVPEPNNQPQHF.

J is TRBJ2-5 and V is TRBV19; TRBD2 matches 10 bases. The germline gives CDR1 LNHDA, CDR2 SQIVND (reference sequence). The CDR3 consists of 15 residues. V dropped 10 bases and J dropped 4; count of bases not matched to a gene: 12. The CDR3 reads CATRGSSGSRETQYF. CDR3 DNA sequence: TGTGCCACCAGGGGGTCTAGCGGGAGTCGAGAGACCCAGTACTTC.

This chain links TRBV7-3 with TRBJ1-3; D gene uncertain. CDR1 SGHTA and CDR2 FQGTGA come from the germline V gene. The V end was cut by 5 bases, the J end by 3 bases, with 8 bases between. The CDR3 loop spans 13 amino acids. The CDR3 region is CASSPNVGNTIYF. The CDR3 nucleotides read TGTGCCAGCAGCCCAAATGTTGGAAACACCATATATTTT.